A single sample is the source of the 23 T cell receptor beta chains below, sequenced in a study of glioma-infiltrating T cells after dendritic cell vaccination. Generated by immunoSEQ multiplex PCR, the TCRdb table keeps only in-frame clones and is missing some. The data show around 96,000 clones, approximately 81% seen once. The sample in question was blood, obtained before dendritic cell vaccination. Receptors were obtained from a human donor with glioblastoma.

The chain is built from TRBV2 and TRBJ1-6, with D perhaps matching TRBD1 (6 bases). V was clipped by 6 bases and J by 7 bases, with 16 bases between them. From germline, CDR1 is SNHLY and CDR2 FYNNEI. The CDR3 has 15 amino acids. In nucleotides, the CDR3 is TGTGCCAGCAGGGTATCTAGCGGGGGCAATTCACCCCTCCACTTT. Amino acid sequence: CASRVSSGGNSPLHF.

This clone appeared once. The chain links TRBV9 to TRBJ2-1; 10 bases are shared with TRBD2. V dropped 4 bases and J dropped 4; count of bases not matched to a gene: 14. Germline values: CDR1 SGDLS, CDR2 YYNGEE. There are 18 residues in the CDR3. CDR3 in DNA: TGTGCCAGCAGCTCTCCTCACCTAGCGGGGGATGGGTACAATGAGCAGTTCTTC. This codes for CASSSPHLAGDGYNEQFF.

The chain is built from TRBV6-6 and TRBJ2-4; D unresolved. Trimming stripped 6 bases from V and 0 bases from J, with 15 bases between. This CDR3 region has 16 residues. Germline V lookup: CDR1 MNHNY, CDR2 SVGAGI (reference sequence). CDR3 residues: CASRPTGFIAKNIQYF. CDR3 nucleotides: TGTGCCAGCAGACCTACCGGGTTCATAGCCAAAAACATTCAGTACTTC.

V is TRBV28 and J is TRBJ2-6, with TRBD2 identical over 14 bases. The V segment lost 0 bases and the J segment 2 bases; nucleotides outside the gene matches: 3. The CDR3 is made up of 19 amino acids. Germline CDR1 MDHEN, CDR2 SYDVKM. CDR3 in amino acids: CASSLWGTSGSTGANVLTF. Here the CDR3 DNA reads TGTGCCAGCAGTTTATGGGGGACTAGCGGGAGTACTGGGGCCAACGTCCTGACTTTC. The full variable domain, its missing parts supplied by reference TRBV28 and TRBJ2-6, is DVKVTQSSRYLVKRTGEKVFLECVQDMDHENMFWYRQDPGLGLRLIYFSYDVKMKEKGDIPEGYSVSREKKERFSLILESASTNQTSMYLCASSLWGTSGSTGANVLTFGAGSRLTVL.

The chain recombines TRBV19 with TRBJ2-6; D gene unclear. CDR1 LNHDA and CDR2 SQIVND come from the germline V gene (reference sequence). Trimming removed 5 bases at V and 1 base at J, with 3 bases between. The CDR3 extends over 13 amino acids. CDR3 DNA: TGTGCCAGTAGTCGGTCTGGGGCCAACGTCCTGACTTTC. Protein: CASSRSGANVLTF.

This clone was found a few times. The chain carries TRBV19 and TRBJ2-3, with 7 nucleotides matching TRBD2. This CDR3 has 16 amino acids. V was pared by 5 bases and J by 1 base, with 9 bases of the junction left unmatched. CDR1 LNHDA and CDR2 SQIVND come from the germline V gene (reference sequence). The CDR3 is CASSAHRAGGTDTQYF. CDR3 coding DNA: TGTGCCAGTAGTGCCCACCGGGCGGGGGGCACAGATACGCAGTATTTT.

This chain uses TRBV29-1 with TRBJ1-1, with D possibly matching TRBD1 (5 bases). V was clipped by 4 bases and J by 4 bases, with 22 bases between them. The CDR3 spans 16 residues. Germline V lookup: CDR1 SQVTM, CDR2 ANQGSEA. The CDR3 region has the DNA TGCAGCGTTGGTGGTTGGGGGACTTCTAGATTCACTGAAGCTTTCTTT. Translation: CSVGGWGTSRFTEAFF.

The chain couples TRBV16 to TRBJ2-7; D gene unclear. The CDR3 extends over 14 amino acids. The V and J ends lost 3 bases and 5 bases respectively, with 14 bases between them. CDR1 and CDR2 from the germline V gene are KGHSY and FQNENV. CDR3: CASSHPRLRNEQYF. The CDR3 DNA reads as TGTGCCAGCAGCCATCCGCGTCTCCGTAACGAGCAGTACTTC.

The chain is built from TRBV19 and TRBJ2-3, with D maybe TRBD2 (5 bases). This CDR3 is built from 14 residues. The germline V gene encodes CDR1 LNHDA and CDR2 SQIVND (reference sequence). The ends were cut back, 6 bases at V and 4 bases at J, with 14 bases in the middle. The CDR3 sequence: CASRPAAPADTQYF. DNA of the CDR3: TGTGCCAGTAGGCCAGCGGCCCCCGCAGATACGCAGTATTTT.

This clone has just a few counts. This CDR3 is CASSQGAQYGYTF. The DNA of the CDR3 is TGTGCCAGCAGCCAGGGGGCGCAATATGGCTACACCTTC. The chain combines TRBV5-4 with TRBJ1-2; 8 bases fit TRBD1. The CDR3 runs to 13 residues. Trimming cost V 4 bases and J 5 bases; bases outside gene matches: 4. CDR1 is SGHNT and CDR2 is YYREEE in the germline V gene (reference sequence).

The chain couples TRBV7-3 to TRBJ2-1, with 9 bases lining up with TRBD1. The CDR3 covers 16 residues. CDR1 and CDR2 from the germline V gene are SGHTA and FQGTGA. Trimming took 5 bases from V and 3 from J; bases not matched to a gene: 8. CDR3 sequence reads: CASSPQTGGLYNEQFF. The CDR3 nucleotides are TGTGCCAGCAGCCCCCAGACAGGGGGTCTCTACAATGAGCAGTTCTTC.

CDR3 residues: CASAGYWEGPEQFF. CDR3 sequence (DNA): TGCGCCAGCGCTGGATACTGGGAGGGCCCTGAGCAGTTCTTC. The V gene is TRBV5-1, the J gene TRBJ2-1, with TRBD2 matching 7 bases. The CDR3 runs 14 residues. The germline CDR1 and CDR2 sequences are SGHRS and YFSETQ. V shed 7 bases and J 9 bases; nucleotides not matched to a gene: 13. The variable domain in full, completed from reference TRBV5-1 and TRBJ2-1, reads KAGVTQTPRYLIKTRGQQVTLSCSPISGHRSVSWYQQTPGQGLQFLFEYFSETQRNKGNFPGRFSGRQFSNSRSEMNVSTLELGDSALYLCASAGYWEGPEQFFGPGTRLTVL.

This chain uses TRBV2 with TRBJ2-1; D is unclear. V was cut by 6 bases and J by 6 bases, with 9 bases left in between. CDR1 is SNHLY, CDR2 FYNNEI, per germline. This CDR3 has 12 amino acids. The CDR3 here is CASRISSNEQFF. The CDR3 DNA is TGTGCCAGCAGAATAAGTAGCAATGAGCAGTTCTTC.

This rearrangement joins TRBV4-2 to TRBJ2-3, with 9 positions matching TRBD2. The germline CDR1 and CDR2 sequences are LGHNA and YNFKEQ. This CDR3 region has 15 residues. After removal of 2 bases from V and 6 bases from J, the junction contained 6 bases not matched to a gene. CDR3 sequence reads: CASSQLKRGADTQYF. DNA of the CDR3: TGTGCCAGCAGCCAACTCAAGCGGGGGGCGGATACGCAGTATTTT.

The V and J genes are TRBV11-3 and TRBJ2-2, with 10 bases matching TRBD1. The J segment lost 5 bases and the V segment lost 5 bases, leaving 5 bases of the junction unmatched. Germline-derived CDR1 and CDR2 are SGHNT and YENEEA. The CDR3 has 15 amino acids. DNA for the CDR3: TGTGCCAGCAGCGCCCGACAGGGGGCAACCGGGGAGCTGTTTTTT. This sequence encodes CASSARQGATGELFF.

The chain is built from TRBV4-2 and TRBJ2-7; the D gene is possibly TRBD1 (6 bases). Germline assignment: CDR1 LGHNA and CDR2 YNFKEQ. Deletions cut 3 bases from V and 1 base from J, with 13 bases between. The CDR3 length is 15 residues. The CDR3 loop reads CASSQADSLSYEQYF. The CDR3 nucleotides are TGTGCCAGCAGCCAGGCGGACAGTTTATCCTACGAGCAGTACTTC.

J is TRBJ2-7 and V is TRBV18, with no clear D. The CDR3 is made up of 15 amino acids. The germline V and J ends were trimmed by 1 base and 3 bases, with 13 bases remaining between them. CDR1 KGHSH and CDR2 LQKENI come from the germline V gene. The CDR3 loop is CASSPLNARSYEQYF. CDR3 nucleotides: TGTGCCAGCTCACCACTGAATGCTCGGAGCTACGAGCAGTACTTC.

The chain carries TRBV4-1 and TRBJ2-7; D possibly corresponds to TRBD2 (6 bases). This CDR3 has 17 amino acids. V lost 0 bases to trimming and J lost 0 bases, with 15 bases between them. Germline V CDR1 and CDR2: MGHRA, YSYEKL. The CDR3 region is CASSQESLALSSYEQYF. The CDR3 DNA is TGCGCCAGCAGCCAAGAATCTCTAGCGCTGAGCTCCTACGAGCAGTACTTC.

The rearrangement links TRBV5-1 to TRBJ2-7; 8 nucleotides match TRBD2. The CDR3 loop spans 13 amino acids. The germline gives CDR1 SGHRS, CDR2 YFSETQ. Trimming took 3 bases from V and 7 from J; bases not matched to a gene: 6. CDR3 residues: CASSSGLAGEQYF. CDR3 coding DNA: TGCGCCAGCAGCTCTGGACTAGCAGGGGAGCAGTACTTC.

The chain employs TRBV12-5 and TRBJ1-1; 8 bases match TRBD1. Losses at the gene ends were 1 base for V and 3 bases for J; bases not matched to a gene: 10. The CDR3 sequence is 17 residues long. Germline CDR1 reads LGHNT; CDR2 reads FRNRAP. The DNA for the CDR3 is TGTGCTAGTGGTTTGGGACCTAAAACGGGACAGGACACTGAAGCTTTCTTT. This codes for CASGLGPKTGQDTEAFF.

The chain carries TRBV28 and TRBJ1-5, with 7 nucleotides matching TRBD1. V was pared by 6 bases and J by 5 bases, with 7 bases of the junction left unmatched. The CDR3 runs 14 residues. In germline, CDR1 is MDHEN, CDR2 SYDVKM. Written as DNA, the CDR3 is TGTGCCAGCAGCCCTGGGGGACAGTATCAGCCCCAGCATTTT. The encoded protein is CASSPGGQYQPQHF.

This chain joins TRBV2 and TRBJ1-2; 8 positions agree with TRBD1. The germline V gene has CDR1 SNHLY and CDR2 FYNNEI. This CDR3 spans 15 amino acids. V lost 5 bases, J lost 5 bases, and 10 bases stayed unmatched. The CDR3 spells CASSRGQVEMYGYTF. CDR3 DNA sequence: TGTGCCAGCAGTAGGGGACAGGTCGAGATGTATGGCTACACCTTC.

The chain couples TRBV6-5 to TRBJ1-5, with 8 bases aligning to TRBD1. The CDR3 contains 14 residues. Germline loops: CDR1 MNHEY, CDR2 SVGAGI. V lost 2 bases and J lost 6; bases outside the gene matches: 3. In DNA, the CDR3 is TGTGCCAGCAGTTACAACAGGGGGAGTCAGCCCCAGCATTTT. Its protein is CASSYNRGSQPQHF.